The source of this T cell receptor beta chain is a study of early T cells in non-severe SARS-CoV-2 infection. TCRdb analysed the 5' RACE reads with MiXCR anew, one entry per CDR3 protein. The sample shows about 77,000 distinct CDR3 sequences, around 17% of them seen only once. With 4 bases removed from V and 4 bases from J, the gap between germline ends came to 17 bases. The CDR3 runs 17 residues. The V gene's germline CDR1 is LGHDT and CDR2 YNNKEL (reference sequence). The sequenced sample was whole blood. The TCR comes from an adult who was a healthcare worker with PCR-confirmed SARS-CoV-2 infection or an uninfected control (not recorded which). The genes are TRBV3-1 and TRBJ2-6; D possibly corresponds to TRBD1 (5 bases). CDR3 in DNA: TGTGCCAGCAGCCCCAGGGCCTCCCGAGAGGGGGCCAACGTCCTGACTTTC. Translation: CASSPRASREGANVLTF. Combining the CDR3 with reference TRBV3-1 and TRBJ2-6 gives the whole variable domain DTAVSQTPKYLVTQMGNDKSIKCEQNLGHDTMYWYKQDSKKFLKIMFSYNNKELIINETVPNRFSPKSPDKAHLNLHINSLELGDSAVYFCASSPRASREGANVLTFGAGSRLTVL.